This is a list of T cell receptor beta chains from one sample in a study of T cell responses to AZD1222 COVID-19 vaccine. Sequencing used immunoSEQ multiplex PCR; TCRdb keeps in-frame clones, though not all of them. The sample holds approximately 140,000 clones; approximately 92% are singletons and the top ten take more than 3%. The source material was peripheral blood, sampled 28 days after the second AZD1222 dose. The receptors stem from an adult who received the AZD1222 COVID-19 vaccine. CDR3s include the opening cysteine and the closing phenylalanine or tryptophan. D genes are given only for firm matches.

d_call: -; j_call: TRBJ1-5; v_call: TRBV7-2; cdr3_aa: CASSLDPGAWEPQHF; cdr3_nt: TGTGCCAGCAGCTTAGACCCGGGGGCTTGGGAGCCCCAGCATTTT
d_call: -; j_call: TRBJ2-7; v_call: TRBV10-2; cdr3_aa: CASSDEQVSYEQYF; cdr3_nt: TGCGCCAGCAGTGATGAACAGGTCTCCTACGAGCAGTACTTC
d_call: -; j_call: TRBJ1-5; v_call: TRBV15; cdr3_aa: CATSGGDGNQPQHF; cdr3_nt: TGTGCCACCAGCGGAGGGGACGGGAATCAGCCCCAGCATTTT
d_call: -; j_call: TRBJ2-7; v_call: TRBV20-1; cdr3_aa: CSASRVGIMGYEQYF; cdr3_nt: TGCAGTGCTAGTAGGGTTGGGATAATGGGCTACGAGCAGTACTTC
d_call: TRBD1; j_call: TRBJ1-2; v_call: TRBV30; cdr3_aa: CALGTATYGYTF; cdr3_nt: TGTGCCCTCGGGACAGCAACGTATGGCTACACCTTC
d_call: -; j_call: TRBJ1-4; v_call: TRBV30; cdr3_aa: CAWSDTNEKLFF; cdr3_nt: TGTGCCTGGAGTGATACTAATGAAAAACTGTTTTTT
d_call: TRBD2; j_call: TRBJ2-1; v_call: TRBV19; cdr3_aa: CASSFIGTSFSGSYNEQFF; cdr3_nt: TGTGCCAGTAGCTTTATCGGGACTAGCTTTTCGGGCTCCTACAATGAGCAGTTCTTC
d_call: TRBD2; j_call: TRBJ2-2; v_call: TRBV5-4; cdr3_aa: CASSSGTSGTGELFF; cdr3_nt: TGTGCCAGCAGCTCCGGGACTAGCGGCACCGGGGAGCTGTTTTTT
d_call: -; j_call: TRBJ1-2; v_call: TRBV5-1; cdr3_aa: CASSPESTAFTNYGYTF; cdr3_nt: TGCGCCAGCAGCCCGGAGAGTACAGCTTTTACAAACTATGGCTACACCTTC
d_call: -; j_call: TRBJ2-7; v_call: TRBV5-6; cdr3_aa: CASSPVVSTYEQYF; cdr3_nt: TGTGCCAGCAGTCCGGTGGTCAGTACCTACGAGCAGTACTTC
d_call: TRBD1; j_call: TRBJ1-4; v_call: TRBV6-5; cdr3_aa: CASKQGVGEKLFF; cdr3_nt: TGTGCCAGCAAACAGGGGGTCGGAGAAAAACTGTTTTTT